Sequencing of this T cell receptor beta chain was carried out in a study of cytomegalovirus exposure and HLA in healthy donors. Across the whole study: In an earlier analysis, approximately 120 million unique TCR beta sequences were found from some 200 million T cells. Among about 400 genotyped donors, about 80% fell in the Caucasian-associated ancestry cluster. Regarding the study as a whole: The study designated 150 to 200 TCR beta chains cytomegalovirus-associated.

The donors comprised healthy bone marrow donors. The CDR3 spans 14 residues. CDR1 and CDR2 from the germline V gene are SNHLY and FYNNEI. V was cut by 4 bases and J by 0 bases, with 10 bases left in between. About this clone itself: The antigen is not known.

Researchers ran the PCR with 60 Vbeta and 13 Jbeta primers. Method: immunoSEQ multiplex PCR; TCRdb's copy keeps in-frame clones and lacks some. Here the sample spans about 160,000 clones, 75% to 90% being singletons. Source material: PBMCs. The chain recombines TRBV2 with TRBJ2-7; D ambiguous. This sequence originates from a woman aged 18-35 years in good health and CMV-seronegative. CDR3 protein: CASSGPQVSYEQYF. The CDR3 region has the DNA TGTGCCAGCAGTGGACCTCAGGTCTCCTACGAGCAGTACTTC.